This T cell receptor (beta chain) was identified in a study of cytomegalovirus exposure and HLA in healthy donors. Study conclusions and caveats: Sequencing had likely introduced a cluster of highly shared sequence variants as an artifact.

Both 60 Vbeta primers and 13 Jbeta primers went into the PCR. This table comes from immunoSEQ multiplex PCR, and its TCRdb copy is limited to in-frame clones, with some not included. The clone table shows 200,000 to 250,000 clones, with the ten largest holding about 1%. Germline V gene lookup returns CDR1 KGHSY and CDR2 FQNENV. The CDR3 is 12 amino acids. Points on this clone: Antigen unknown. At one end the junction does not follow the germline gene, possibly because of a read error.

What was sequenced was PBMCs. This clonotype was sampled from a girl aged 2 to 9 in good health and CMV-seropositive. This chain joins TRBV16 and TRBJ1-2; D is undetermined. The CDR3 DNA reads as TGTGCCAGCAGCCAATGGGAGTCTGGCCACACCTTC. Its protein is CASSQWESGHTF.